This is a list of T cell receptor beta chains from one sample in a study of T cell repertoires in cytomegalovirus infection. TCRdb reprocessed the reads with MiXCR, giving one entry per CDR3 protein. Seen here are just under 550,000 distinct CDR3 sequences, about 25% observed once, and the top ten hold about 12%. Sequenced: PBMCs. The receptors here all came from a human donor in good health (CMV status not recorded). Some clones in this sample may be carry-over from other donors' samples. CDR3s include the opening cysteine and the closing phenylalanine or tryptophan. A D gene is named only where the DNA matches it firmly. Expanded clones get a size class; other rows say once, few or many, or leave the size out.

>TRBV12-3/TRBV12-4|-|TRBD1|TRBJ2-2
TGTGCCAGCAGGTGGGATGGAGGGACAGGGCTGACCGGGGAGCTGTTTTTT
CASRWDGGTGLTGELFF
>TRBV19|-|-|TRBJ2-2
TGTGCCAGTAGTATCGGCGTTCTCGTAACCGGGGAGCTGTTTTTT
CASSIGVLVTGELFF
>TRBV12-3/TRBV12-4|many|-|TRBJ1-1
TGTGCCAGCAGTTTATTTGGGGGGCAAGGTACTGAAGCTTTCTTT
CASSLFGGQGTEAFF
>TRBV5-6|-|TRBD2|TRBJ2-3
TGTGCCAGCAGGCGGAGCGGGAGGGCCAGGACAGATACGCAGTATTTT
CASRRSGRARTDTQYF
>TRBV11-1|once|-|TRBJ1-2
TGTGCCAGCAGCCCCCGGGACATCTCCGGGAACTATGGCTACACCTTC
CASSPRDISGNYGYTF
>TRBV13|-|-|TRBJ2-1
TGTGCCAGCAGCTCAGAATCGGGGACAATGGGATCCTACAATGAGCAGTTCTTC
CASSSESGTMGSYNEQFF
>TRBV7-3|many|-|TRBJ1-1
TGTGCCAGCAGCCCGCAGGGAGCATCGTCCACTGAAGCTTTCTTT
CASSPQGASSTEAFF
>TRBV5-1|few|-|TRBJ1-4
TGCGCCAGCAGCTTTTTCGGAAGAAATGAAAAACTGTTTTTT
CASSFFGRNEKLFF
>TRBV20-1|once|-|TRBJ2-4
TGCAGTGCTAGGTACAGCGACAAAAACATTCAGTACTTC
CSARYSDKNIQYF
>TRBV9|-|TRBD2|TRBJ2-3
TGTGCCAGCAGCGCCGAAGGCGGGAGGAGTACAGATACGCAGTATTTT
CASSAEGGRSTDTQYF
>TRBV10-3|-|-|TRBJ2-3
TGTGCCATCAGTGCGACACAAACGGATACGCAGTATTTT
CAISATQTDTQYF
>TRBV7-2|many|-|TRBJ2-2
TGTGCCAGCAGCTTAGCTTCCCGGCCCGTTGGACCCACCGGGGAGCTGTTTTTT
CASSLASRPVGPTGELFF
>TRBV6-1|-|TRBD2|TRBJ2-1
TGTGCCAGCAGTTACCCGGGACTAGCGATCACTAACAATGAGCAGTTCTTC
CASSYPGLAITNNEQFF
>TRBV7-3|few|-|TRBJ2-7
TGTGCCAGCAGCCCAGGGAGAGGCACCTACGAGCAGTACTTC
CASSPGRGTYEQYF
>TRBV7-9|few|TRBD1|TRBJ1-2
TGTGCCAGCAGCCGACAGGGTGAGGGCTACACCTTC
CASSRQGEGYTF
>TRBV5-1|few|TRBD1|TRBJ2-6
TGCGCCAGCAGCCCAGGACAGGGGGCTGGGGCCAACGTCCTGACTTTC
CASSPGQGAGANVLTF
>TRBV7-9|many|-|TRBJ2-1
TGTGCCAGCAGCTTGGGGTCGTATGAGCAGTTCTTC
CASSLGSYEQFF
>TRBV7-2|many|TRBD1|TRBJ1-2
TGTGCCAGCAGCTCAACCGGGACAGCTAAGATGCCCTACACCTTC
CASSSTGTAKMPYTF
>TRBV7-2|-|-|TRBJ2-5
TGTGCCAGCAGCCCCGGACTGTCTGAAGAGACCCAGTACTTC
CASSPGLSEETQYF
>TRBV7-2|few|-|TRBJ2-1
TGTGCCAGCAGCTCCCCCTACAGGGTTTCAATCTATGAGCAGTTCTTC
CASSSPYRVSIYEQFF
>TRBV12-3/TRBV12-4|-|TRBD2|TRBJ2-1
TGTGCCAGCAGTTTAGGGGAGCGGGACTACAATGAGCAGTTCTTC
CASSLGERDYNEQFF
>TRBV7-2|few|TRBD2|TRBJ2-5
TGTGCCAGCAGCTCAAAGATAGCGGGGATAGACCAAGAGACCCAGTACTTC
CASSSKIAGIDQETQYF
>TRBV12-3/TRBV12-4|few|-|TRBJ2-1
TGTGCCAGCAGCCCTCCTTACAGCTCCTACAATGAGCAGTTCTTC
CASSPPYSSYNEQFF
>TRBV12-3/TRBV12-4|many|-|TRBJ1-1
TGTGCCAGCAGTCCATCCCTAGTGAACACTGAAGCTTTCTTT
CASSPSLVNTEAFF
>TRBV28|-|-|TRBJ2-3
TGTGCCAGCAGGGCCGAGGGACGGGCAGATACGCAGTATTTT
CASRAEGRADTQYF
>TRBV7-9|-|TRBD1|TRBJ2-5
TGTGCCAGCGCGGACAGGGGTAGGGAGACCCAGTACTTC
CASADRGRETQYF
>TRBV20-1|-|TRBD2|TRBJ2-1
TGCAGTGCTCAAGGGACTAGCAGATCCAATGAGCAGTTCTTC
CSAQGTSRSNEQFF
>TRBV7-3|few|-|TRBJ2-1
TGTGCCAGCAGCCCCCATAGGCGGGTGAGCTCCTACAATGAGCAGTTCTTC
CASSPHRRVSSYNEQFF
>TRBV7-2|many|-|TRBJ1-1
TGTGCCAGCAGCTTATCGTCCCTCCACACTGAAGCTTTCTTT
CASSLSSLHTEAFF
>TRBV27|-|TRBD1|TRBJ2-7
TGTGCCAGCAGTTTGGGACAGGGACTGAGCGAGCAGTACTTC
CASSLGQGLSEQYF
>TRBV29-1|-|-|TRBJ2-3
TGCAGCTCTGAGGGGGACTCTCGTCCAGATACGCAGTATTTT
CSSEGDSRPDTQYF
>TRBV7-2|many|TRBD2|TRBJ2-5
TGTGCCAGCAGCTCGGGGACTAGCGGGAGATGGGAGACCCAGTACTTC
CASSSGTSGRWETQYF
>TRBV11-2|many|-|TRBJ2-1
TGTGCCAGCAGCTTGACCGGCTTGGCGTACAATGAGCAGTTCTTC
CASSLTGLAYNEQFF
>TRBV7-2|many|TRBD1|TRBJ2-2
TGTGCCAGCAGAAAAGGACAGGGAAAGACCGGGGAGCTGTTTTTT
CASRKGQGKTGELFF
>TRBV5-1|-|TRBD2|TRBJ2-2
TGCGCCAGCAGCGTGGGTCTAGCGGGACTCACCGGGGAGCTGTTTTTT
CASSVGLAGLTGELFF
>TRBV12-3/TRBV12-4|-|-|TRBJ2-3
TGTGCCAGCAGTCCCACCACTACGCAACGAGGGAATACGCAGTATTTT
CASSPTTTQRGNTQYF
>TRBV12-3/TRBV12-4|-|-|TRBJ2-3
TGTGCCAGCAGTTTTTTATCAGGGAGCGCAGATACGCAGTATTTT
CASSFLSGSADTQYF
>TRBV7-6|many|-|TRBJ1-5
TGTGCCAGCAGCCCGGGCCCCTATAGCAATCAGCCCCAGCATTTT
CASSPGPYSNQPQHF
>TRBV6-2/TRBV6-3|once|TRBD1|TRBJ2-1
TGTGCCAGCAGTAGACCAGGGGGCGTCGGGTTCTTC
CASSRPGGVGFF
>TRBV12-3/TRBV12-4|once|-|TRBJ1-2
TGTGCCAGCAGTTTACGGCGGAGTTCCTATGGCTACACCTTC
CASSLRRSSYGYTF
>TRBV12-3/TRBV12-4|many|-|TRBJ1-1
TGTGCCAGCAGTTTTTACGGGGGCCCGAGAACTGAAGCTTTCTTT
CASSFYGGPRTEAFF
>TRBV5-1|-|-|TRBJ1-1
TGCGCCAGCAGTCCCACTGAGGGAGCTTTCTTT
CASSPTEGAFF
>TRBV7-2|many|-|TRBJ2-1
TGTGCCAGCAGCTTACAAGCCAGCCCGGGTTACAATGAGCAGTTCTTC
CASSLQASPGYNEQFF
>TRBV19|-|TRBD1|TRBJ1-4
TGTGCCAGTAGTACAAGGACAGGGGGTGAAAAACTGTTTTTT
CASSTRTGGEKLFF
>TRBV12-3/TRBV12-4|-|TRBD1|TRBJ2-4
TGTGCCAGCAGTCCCTCGCCGAGGACAGGATGGACCAAAAACATTCAGTACTTC
CASSPSPRTGWTKNIQYF
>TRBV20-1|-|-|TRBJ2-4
TGCAGTGCTAGATCGGGGAACAAAAACATTCAGTACTTC
CSARSGNKNIQYF
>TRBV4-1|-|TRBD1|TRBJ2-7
TGCGCCAGCAGCCAGCTTCCGGGACAGTCCTACGAGCAGTACTTC
CASSQLPGQSYEQYF
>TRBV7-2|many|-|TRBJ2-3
TGTGCCAGCAGCTTAGACCTGACAGGAGATACGCAGTATTTT
CASSLDLTGDTQYF
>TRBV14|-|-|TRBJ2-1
TGTGCCAGCAGCCACCCGGAACCGGACAAAAATGAGCAGTTCTTC
CASSHPEPDKNEQFF
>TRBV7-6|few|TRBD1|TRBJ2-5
TGTGCCAGCAGCTTCTCGACAGGGAAGACCCAGTACTTC
CASSFSTGKTQYF
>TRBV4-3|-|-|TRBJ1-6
TGCGCCAGCAGCCGTAAAGGCTCCAATTCACCCCTCCACTTT
CASSRKGSNSPLHF
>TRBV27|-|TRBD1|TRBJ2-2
TGTGCCAGCAGTTCACAGGGGGCAGGGTACGGCGGGGAGCTGTTTTTT
CASSSQGAGYGGELFF